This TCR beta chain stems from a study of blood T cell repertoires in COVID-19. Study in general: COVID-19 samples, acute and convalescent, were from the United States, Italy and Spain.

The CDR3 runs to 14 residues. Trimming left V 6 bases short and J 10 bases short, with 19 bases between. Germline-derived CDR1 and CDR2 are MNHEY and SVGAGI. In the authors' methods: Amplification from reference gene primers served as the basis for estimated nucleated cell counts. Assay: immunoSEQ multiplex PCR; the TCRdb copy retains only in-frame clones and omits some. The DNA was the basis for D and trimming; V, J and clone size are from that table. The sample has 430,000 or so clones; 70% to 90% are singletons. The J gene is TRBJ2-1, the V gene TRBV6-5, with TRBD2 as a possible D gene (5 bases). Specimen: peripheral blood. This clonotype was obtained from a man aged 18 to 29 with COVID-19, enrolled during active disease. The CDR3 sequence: CASSPTGGGREQFF. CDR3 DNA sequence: TGTGCCAGCAGCCCAACCGGCGGAGGACGAGAGCAGTTCTTC.